Given below is one TCR beta chain in context. This sample was taken from a study of shared clonotypes between healthy human individuals. Sequencing used immunoSEQ multiplex PCR; TCRdb keeps in-frame clones, though not all of them. Here the sample spans 1.4 million or so clones, around 98.5% being singletons. This clonotype was sampled from a man between 25 and 39 years old in good health. The sequenced sample was naive CD4+ T cells sorted from blood. The subset denotes: CD45RA+ positively selected.

CDR3 nucleotide sequence: TGCGCCAGCAGCAACCGGAGCGGGGGGACCGGGGAGCTGTTTTTT. It encodes CASSNRSGGTGELFF. The chain joins TRBV5-1 to TRBJ2-2; 9 nucleotides match TRBD2. Germline CDR1 SGHRS, CDR2 YFSETQ. The CDR3 sequence is 15 residues long. Trimming cost V 4 bases and J 5 bases; bases outside gene matches: 6.